This is a list of T cell receptor beta chains from one sample in a study of T cell responses to AZD1222 COVID-19 vaccine. TCRdb's table, derived via immunoSEQ multiplex PCR, lists solely in-frame clones and lacks some. The table records nearly 100,000 clones, roughly 84% of them present only once. Here the sequenced sample was peripheral blood, taken on day 0 of AZD1222 vaccination. The receptors here all came from an adult in good health. The CDR3 runs from the conserved cysteine through the conserved F or W. A D gene is named only where the DNA matches it firmly. Some rows mark clone size as missing; the rest say once, few, many or name a class of expanded clone.

>TRBJ1-1|-|-|TRBV5-1
TGCGCCAGCAGCTTAAGAAAGGGCACTGAAGCTTTCTTT
CASSLRKGTEAFF
>TRBJ2-5|-|-|TRBV3-1/TRBV3-2
TGTGCCAGCAGCCGCCTAGCAGGGGGGCTTGAGGAGACCCAGTACTTC
CASSRLAGGLEETQYF
>TRBJ1-3|-|-|TRBV9
TGTGCCAGCAGCGTAGCGAGCCCAGGGGTATCTGGAAACACCATATATTTT
CASSVASPGVSGNTIYF
>TRBJ1-1|-|-|TRBV27
TGTGCCAGCAGTGTATGGGGTGGCCGGGCTTTCTTT
CASSVWGGRAFF
>TRBJ1-3|-|-|TRBV7-2
TGTGCCAGCAGCCGCTTTGGAGACTCTGGAAACACCATATATTTT
CASSRFGDSGNTIYF
>TRBJ2-5|-|-|TRBV2
TGTGCCAGCAGTGAAGGAGAGACCCAGTACTTC
CASSEGETQYF
>TRBJ1-5|-|-|TRBV12-5
TGTGCTAGTGGTTTGACAACCTTCACTAGTAGCAATCAGCCCCAGCATTTT
CASGLTTFTSSNQPQHF
>TRBJ1-6|once|-|TRBV7-9
TGTGCCAGCAGCTATGCGAGTGGACCCCTCCACTTT
CASSYASGPLHF
>TRBJ2-3|-|-|TRBV5-1
TGCGCCAGCAGCTTGGCCCCCCCGGCAGATACGCAGTATTTT
CASSLAPPADTQYF
>TRBJ2-3|-|-|TRBV3-1/TRBV3-2
TGTGCCAGCAGCCAAGAACTCTTAGCGTCAGATACGCAGTATTTT
CASSQELLASDTQYF
>TRBJ1-5|-|-|TRBV6-1
TGTGCCAGCAGTGAAGTTCAAGTTGGGGGTACACAGCCCCAGCATTTT
CASSEVQVGGTQPQHF
>TRBJ1-6|-|TRBD1|TRBV19
TGTGCCAGTAGCCGGAGGCCGGGACAGTATAATTCACCCCTCCACTTT
CASSRRPGQYNSPLHF
>TRBJ1-5|-|-|TRBV6-5
TGTGCCAGCGGGGCTGATGGGGGTAGGAATCAGCCCCAGCATTTT
CASGADGGRNQPQHF
>TRBJ1-5|-|-|TRBV9
TGTGCCAGCAGCGTAGGGATTGGTAATCAGCCCCAGCATTTT
CASSVGIGNQPQHF
>TRBJ1-5|-|-|TRBV28
TGTGCCAGCCACCTGACACGAGAGGGTCAGCCCCAGCATTTT
CASHLTREGQPQHF
>TRBJ2-3|-|-|TRBV6-6
TGTGCCAGCAGTTACTCCCCCCTGGTGCAGTATTTT
CASSYSPLVQYF
>TRBJ2-2|-|-|TRBV7-9
TGTGCCAGCGTCGAAGCTTCTTCCACCGGGGAGCTGTTTTTT
CASVEASSTGELFF
>TRBJ1-1|-|-|TRBV28
TGTGCCAGCAGCTCCCTTACCCTAAACACTGAAGCTTTCTTT
CASSSLTLNTEAFF
>TRBJ1-3|-|-|TRBV6-5
TGTGCCAGCAGTCCCGAGGGGGGGGCGAGATATTTT
CASSPEGGARYF
>TRBJ1-6|once|-|TRBV28
TGTGCCAGCAGGTCTGGACGGGGGGAGAGTTCACCCCTCCACTTT
CASRSGRGESSPLHF
>TRBJ1-2|-|TRBD1|TRBV5-3
TGTGCCAGAAGTTTTGTAGGGGGCGACGACTATGGCTACACCTTC
CARSFVGGDDYGYTF
>TRBJ1-2|-|-|TRBV20-1
TGCAGTGCTAGTGGGCATAACTATGGCTACACCTTC
CSASGHNYGYTF
>TRBJ1-1|-|-|TRBV6-5
TGTGCCAGCAGTAGGGAGGGGGCTGAAGCTTTCTTT
CASSREGAEAFF
>TRBJ1-3|-|-|TRBV6-5
TGTGCCAGCAGCCGAGGGACCTCTGGAAACACCATATATTTT
CASSRGTSGNTIYF
>TRBJ2-7|-|TRBD2|TRBV7-2
TGTGCCAGCAGCCCCGGGACTAGCGGGGGCCCGTTGGTGTACGAGCAGTACTTC
CASSPGTSGGPLVYEQYF
>TRBJ2-4|-|-|TRBV27
TGTGCCAGCAGCTCTCGGACAGCTCAGTATAACATTCAGTACTTC
CASSSRTAQYNIQYF
>TRBJ1-2|-|TRBD1|TRBV6-5
TGTGCCAGCAAGGGGTCGACAGGGGACTATGGCTACACCTTC
CASKGSTGDYGYTF
>TRBJ1-2|-|-|TRBV18
TGTGCCAGCTCACCACCGACCAGGGCCCCCAATGGCTACACCTTC
CASSPPTRAPNGYTF
>TRBJ1-1|-|-|TRBV5-1
TGCGCCAGCAGCTTGGGTGTAAACACTGAAGCTTTCTTT
CASSLGVNTEAFF
>TRBJ1-5|-|-|TRBV28
TGTGCCAGCAGTATGAGACAGAATCAGCCCCAGCATTTT
CASSMRQNQPQHF
>TRBJ1-1|-|-|TRBV5-8
TGTGCCAGCAGCTTGAGAGGGGCGGGAAACACTGAAGCTTTCTTT
CASSLRGAGNTEAFF
>TRBJ2-7|-|-|TRBV29-1
TGCAGCGCTGGGCAGGGGAAAGGCGAGCAGTACTTC
CSAGQGKGEQYF
>TRBJ1-2|-|TRBD1|TRBV18
TGTGCCAGCTCACCGACCCTACAGGGGGCCCGGGGCTACACCTTC
CASSPTLQGARGYTF
>TRBJ1-4|-|-|TRBV2
TGTGCCAGCAGTGTAACTACAACTAATGAAAAACTGTTTTTT
CASSVTTTNEKLFF
>TRBJ1-5|-|TRBD1|TRBV6-1
TGTGCCAGCAGTGAAAGCGGACAGGGAGGGCAGCCCCAGCATTTT
CASSESGQGGQPQHF
>TRBJ1-2|-|-|TRBV4-3
TGCGCCAGCAGCCAAGGGCTAGGGGGGGGATATGGCTACACCTTC
CASSQGLGGGYGYTF
>TRBJ1-1|-|-|TRBV19
TGTGCCAGTAGAAAAAATCGGGGCGAAGCTTTCTTT
CASRKNRGEAFF
>TRBJ2-7|few|TRBD1|TRBV6-5
TGTGCCAGCAGTCCGACAGGGAGCAGGTACGAGCAGTACTTC
CASSPTGSRYEQYF
>TRBJ2-3|-|-|TRBV2
TGTGCCAGCAGTGAATGGCGGGTTAGCACAGATACGCAGTATTTT
CASSEWRVSTDTQYF
>TRBJ2-7|-|-|TRBV4-1
TGCGCCAGCAGCCCAACCGGGACGGGGCCCTACGAGCAGTACTTC
CASSPTGTGPYEQYF
>TRBJ1-5|-|-|TRBV5-1
TGCGCCAGCAGCTTGGTGGGGGCGGGCAATCAGCCCCAGCATTTT
CASSLVGAGNQPQHF